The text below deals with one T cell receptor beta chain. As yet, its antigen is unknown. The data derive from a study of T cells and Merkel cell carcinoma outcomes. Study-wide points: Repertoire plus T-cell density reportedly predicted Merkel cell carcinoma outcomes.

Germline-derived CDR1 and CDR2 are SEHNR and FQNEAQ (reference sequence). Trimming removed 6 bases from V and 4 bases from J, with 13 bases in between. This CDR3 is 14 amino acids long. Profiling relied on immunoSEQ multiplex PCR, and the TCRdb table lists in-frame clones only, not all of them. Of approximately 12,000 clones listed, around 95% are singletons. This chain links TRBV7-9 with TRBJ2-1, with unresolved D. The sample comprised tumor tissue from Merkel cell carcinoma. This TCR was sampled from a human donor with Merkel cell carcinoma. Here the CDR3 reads CASSVMASYNEQFF. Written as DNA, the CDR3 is TGTGCCAGCAGTGTCATGGCTTCGTACAATGAGCAGTTCTTC.